Shown below are 25 T cell receptor beta chains from a single sample sequenced in a study of T cell repertoires in cytomegalovirus infection. TCRdb ran MiXCR on the reads and lists one entry per CDR3 protein. This table has fewer than 350,000 distinct CDR3 sequences, roughly 16% appearing once. Sequencing input: PBMCs. These receptors all stem from a human donor in good health (CMV status not recorded). Some clones in this sample may be carry-over from other donors' samples.

There are a few counts of this clonotype. The J gene is TRBJ2-5, the V gene TRBV20-1; TRBD2 agrees at 9 bases. After removal of 4 bases from V and 3 bases from J, the junction contained 3 bases not matched to a gene. The germline V gene encodes CDR1 DFQATT and CDR2 SNEGSKA (reference sequence). This CDR3 has 13 amino acids. The CDR3 nucleotides are TGCAGTGCTACAGGACTAGCGAAAGAGACCCAGTACTTC. The encoded protein is CSATGLAKETQYF.

In its sample, this clonotype was seen many times. This chain links TRBV7-2 with TRBJ2-7; no firm D call. V lost 1 base and J 2 bases, leaving 15 bases between the germline ends. The CDR3 runs to 16 residues. The V gene's germline CDR1 is SGHTA and CDR2 FQGNSA. CDR3 in amino acids: CASSLDGSGSAYEQYF. The CDR3 nucleotides are TGTGCCAGCAGCTTAGATGGATCCGGATCGGCCTACGAGCAGTACTTC.

This clonotype was counted only a few times. The rearrangement uses TRBV25-1 and TRBJ1-2; D not certain. Trimming shortened V by 0 bases and J by 4 bases, and 3 bases separated the two germline ends. CDR1 is MGHDK, CDR2 SYGVNS, per germline. The CDR3 covers 12 residues. In DNA, the CDR3 is TGTGCCAGCAGTGAATACCCCTATGGCTACACCTTC. Its translation is CASSEYPYGYTF.

This clonotype was observed many times. The chain couples TRBV7-9 to TRBJ1-1; D ambiguous. The CDR3 runs 13 residues. Germline V gene data show CDR1 as SEHNR and CDR2 as FQNEAQ (reference sequence). The ends were cut back, 2 bases at V and 3 bases at J, with 7 bases in the middle. CDR3 amino acids: CASSLIAYTEAFF. The CDR3 DNA reads TGTGCCAGCAGCTTAATTGCTTACACTGAAGCTTTCTTT. Filled out from reference TRBV7-9 and TRBJ1-1, the complete variable domain reads DTGVSQNPRHKITKRGQNVTFRCDPISEHNRLYWYRQTLGQGPEFLTYFQNEAQLEKSRLLSDRFSAERPKGSFSTLEIQRTEQGDSAMYLCASSLIAYTEAFFGQGTRLTVV.

This clonotype has just a few counts. The rearrangement uses TRBV7-2 and TRBJ1-6; 7 nucleotides match TRBD1. Unmatched junction bases numbered 9, after V lost 0 bases and J lost 10 bases. Germline V gene data show CDR1 as SGHTA and CDR2 as FQGNSA. The CDR3 spans 16 residues. The CDR3 sequence: CASSLAQGGAGSPLHF. The CDR3 DNA sequence: TGTGCCAGCAGCTTAGCCCAGGGGGGGGCAGGGTCACCCCTCCACTTT.

In its sample, this clonotype was seen many times. The V call is TRBV10-3, the J call TRBJ1-2; D perhaps matches TRBD1 (6 bases). This CDR3 contains 11 residues. V shed 7 bases and J shed 9 bases, with 12 bases lying between them. Germline CDR1 is ENHRY and CDR2 is SYGVKD. The DNA of the CDR3 is TGTGCCATCACCGACGACAGGAGCTACACCTTC. This translates into CAITDDRSYTF.

There are many counts of this clonotype. The chain carries TRBV7-2 and TRBJ1-5; 11 bases map to TRBD1. The length of the CDR3 is 16 residues. V trimming: 4 bases; J trimming: 5 bases; junction bases outside the gene matches: 7. CDR1 is SGHTA and CDR2 is FQGNSA in the germline V gene. In nucleotides, the CDR3 is TGTGCCAGCAGCTACTATGGACAGGGGGCTGATCAGCCCCAGCATTTT. Protein product: CASSYYGQGADQPQHF.

This clonotype was recorded at least ten times. This chain uses TRBV7-3 with TRBJ1-6; D is possibly TRBD1 (6 bases). Germline values: CDR1 SGHTA, CDR2 FQGTGA. CDR3 length equals 16 residues. V lost 0 bases to trimming and J lost 0 bases, with 6 bases between them. The CDR3 region has the DNA TGTGCCAGCAGCTTAACGGGGGCCTCCTATAATTCACCCCTCCACTTT. It specifies CASSLTGASYNSPLHF.

This clonotype was seen a handful of times. The chain combines TRBV24-1 with TRBJ1-2; D ambiguous. Germline assignment: CDR1 KGHDR and CDR2 SFDVKD. The CDR3 extends over 12 amino acids. V was clipped by 4 bases and J by 6 bases, with 8 bases between them. CDR3 sequence: CATSDTKDGYTF. The CDR3 region has the DNA TGTGCCACCAGTGACACAAAGGATGGCTACACCTTC.

Only a few counts were recorded for this clonotype. The chain combines TRBV6-1 with TRBJ1-5; D not resolved. This CDR3 has 12 amino acids. Trimming pared 9 bases from V and 0 bases from J, leaving 6 bases between. Germline CDR1 MNHNS, CDR2 SASEGT. The CDR3, as DNA: TGTGCCAGTCTAAATAGCAATCAGCCCCAGCATTTT. Its translation is CASLNSNQPQHF.

In its sample, this clonotype was seen many times. The chain is built from TRBV2 and TRBJ2-5; tentative D call: TRBD2 (5 bases). Trimming removed 6 bases from V and 2 bases from J, with 16 bases in between. CDR3 size: 15 residues. CDR1 and CDR2 from the germline V gene are SNHLY and FYNNEI. The DNA of the CDR3 is TGTGCCAGCAGGTACAGAGGGTCGGGACAAGAGACCCAGTACTTC. It specifies CASRYRGSGQETQYF.

This clonotype was seen a few times. V usage is TRBV20-1 and J usage is TRBJ1-5, with 8 bases aligning to TRBD1. CDR1 is DFQATT and CDR2 is SNEGSKA in the germline V gene (reference sequence). With 1 base clipped from V and 9 bases from J, the junction kept 5 bases outside the gene matches. This CDR3 is 13 amino acids long. The CDR3 loop reads CSARGGQGLPQHF. CDR3 in DNA: TGCAGTGCTAGAGGTGGACAGGGTTTGCCCCAGCATTTT.

Many counts were recorded for this clonotype. The J gene is TRBJ1-3, the V gene TRBV7-2; unclear D gene. The CDR3 loop spans 13 amino acids. Germline-derived CDR1 and CDR2 are SGHTA and FQGNSA. V lost 3 bases and J lost 4, with 7 bases in between. This CDR3 is CASSFIPGNTIYF. The CDR3, as DNA: TGTGCCAGCAGCTTCATCCCAGGAAACACCATATATTTT.

This clonotype was picked up a small number of times. V gene TRBV7-8 combines with J gene TRBJ2-2; 7 bases fit TRBD1. Germline CDR1 is SGHVS and CDR2 is FQNEAQ. The CDR3 sequence is 14 residues long. After removal of 6 bases from V and 2 bases from J, the junction contained 3 bases not matched to a gene. In DNA form, the CDR3 reads TGTGCCAGCAGAAGGGGGCTAAACACCGGGGAGCTGTTTTTT. This translates into CASRRGLNTGELFF.

In this sample, this clonotype turned up many times. This chain uses TRBV12-3 or TRBV12-4 with TRBJ1-2; D unclear. This CDR3 is built from 12 residues. Trimming left V 5 bases short and J 2 bases short, with 6 bases between. The CDR3 region is CASSKRNYGYTF. The DNA for the CDR3 is TGTGCCAGCAGTAAGCGGAACTATGGCTACACCTTC.

This clonotype was seen a handful of times. The rearrangement uses TRBV28 and TRBJ2-7, with 7 bases identical to TRBD2. The germline V gene has CDR1 MDHEN and CDR2 SYDVKM. This CDR3 is built from 13 residues. V dropped 10 bases and J dropped 5; count of bases not matched to a gene: 11. The DNA of the CDR3 is TGTGCCATCGATCGGGGAGGGACCCACGAGCAGTACTTC. Its protein product is CAIDRGGTHEQYF.

With regard to this clonotype: This may arise from a read error, as a much more abundant clone is one base away. The chain links TRBV20-1 to TRBJ2-7; 9 bases agree with TRBD1. CDR3 length: 16 residues. CDR1 DFQATT and CDR2 SNEGSKA come from the germline V gene (reference sequence). CDR3 bases: TGCAGTGCTAGAGGGACCGGGACAGGGAACCTCTACGTGCAGTACTTC. Translating gives CSARGTGTGNLYVQYF.

The chain combines TRBV28 with TRBJ1-5; TRBD1 might be the D (5 bases). The V gene lost 3 bases and the J gene lost 4 bases, with 19 bases spanning the gap. Germline values: CDR1 MDHEN, CDR2 SYDVKM. The CDR3 runs 17 residues. CDR3 sequence reads: CASSFPDPGIRNQPQHF. The CDR3 region has the DNA TGTGCCAGCAGTTTTCCCGACCCAGGGATAAGAAATCAGCCCCAGCATTTT. The variable domain in full, with the rest retrieved from reference TRBV28 and TRBJ1-5, is DVKVTQSSRYLVKRTGEKVFLECVQDMDHENMFWYRQDPGLGLRLIYFSYDVKMKEKGDIPEGYSVSREKKERFSLILESASTNQTSMYLCASSFPDPGIRNQPQHFGDGTRLSIL.

The rearrangement uses TRBV14 and TRBJ2-7; perhaps TRBD1 as D (5 bases). V was cut by 2 bases and J by 4 bases, with 9 bases left in between. This CDR3 has 13 amino acids. CDR1 is SGHDN and CDR2 is FVKESK in the germline V gene. The CDR3 reads CASSQRAGYEQYF. The DNA of the CDR3 is TGTGCCAGCAGCCAAAGGGCAGGGTACGAGCAGTACTTC. Together with reference TRBV14 and TRBJ2-7, the CDR3 gives the full variable domain: EAGVTQFPSHSVIEKGQTVTLRCDPISGHDNLYWYRRVMGKEIKFLLHFVKESKQDESGMPNNRFLAERTGGTYSTLKVQPAELEDSGVYFCASSQRAGYEQYFGPGTRLTVT.

In its sample, this clonotype was seen many times. This chain connects TRBV6-5 to TRBJ1-2; D is perhaps TRBD1 (6 bases). CDR1 is MNHEY and CDR2 is SVGAGI in the germline V gene. V gave up 0 bases and J gave up 1 base, with 12 bases separating them. The CDR3 has 16 amino acids. CDR3 nucleotide sequence: TGTGCCAGCAGTTACTCGCGCAGGGGCCTTAACTATGGCTACACCTTC. Residues: CASSYSRRGLNYGYTF.

Only a few counts were recorded for this clonotype. The J gene is TRBJ2-3, the V gene TRBV9, with 7 bases fitting TRBD2. This CDR3 has 15 amino acids. Germline CDR1 reads SGDLS; CDR2 reads YYNGEE. V lost 3 bases and J lost 4; bases outside the gene matches: 8. The CDR3 DNA is TGTGCCAGCAGCGAGAGCGGGGTGGCGGCAGATACGCAGTATTTT. This sequence encodes CASSESGVAADTQYF.

The chain has TRBV12-3 or TRBV12-4 and TRBJ2-7, with 11 bases aligning to TRBD1. J was trimmed by 7 bases and V by 7 bases; bases with no gene match: 9. CDR3 size: 14 residues. CDR3 in DNA: TGTGCCAGCACCCCCGGGACAGGGGGGCGGGAGCAGTACTTC. Its translation is CASTPGTGGREQYF.

This sequence joins TRBV6-6 and TRBJ1-6, with D possibly matching TRBD1 (5 bases). The germline gives CDR1 MNHNY, CDR2 SVGAGI (reference sequence). The CDR3 runs 13 residues. Trimming cost V 3 bases and J 10 bases, with 10 bases left between them. CDR3 in amino acids: CASSYGGGSPLHF. CDR3 sequence (DNA): TGTGCCAGCAGTTATGGTGGGGGATCACCCCTCCACTTT.

V is TRBV4-1 and J is TRBJ2-7, with a possible D match to TRBD1 (6 bases). The germline V gene has CDR1 MGHRA and CDR2 YSYEKL. The CDR3 sequence is 14 residues long. V was shortened by 4 bases and J by 2 bases, with 12 bases between the two germline ends. CDR3 sequence: CASSPPDRAYEQYF. In DNA, the CDR3 is TGCGCCAGCAGCCCACCGGACAGAGCCTACGAGCAGTACTTC.

In its sample, this clonotype was seen many times. The chain employs TRBV7-2 and TRBJ2-1; TRBD2 matches 8 bases. Germline V gene lookup returns CDR1 SGHTA and CDR2 FQGNSA. The V gene end was trimmed by 1 base and the J gene end by 7 bases; junction bases not matched to a gene: 6. The length of the CDR3 is 15 residues. This CDR3 reads CASSLGGTSSNEQFF. CDR3 sequence (DNA): TGTGCCAGCAGCTTAGGCGGGACTAGTAGTAATGAGCAGTTCTTC.